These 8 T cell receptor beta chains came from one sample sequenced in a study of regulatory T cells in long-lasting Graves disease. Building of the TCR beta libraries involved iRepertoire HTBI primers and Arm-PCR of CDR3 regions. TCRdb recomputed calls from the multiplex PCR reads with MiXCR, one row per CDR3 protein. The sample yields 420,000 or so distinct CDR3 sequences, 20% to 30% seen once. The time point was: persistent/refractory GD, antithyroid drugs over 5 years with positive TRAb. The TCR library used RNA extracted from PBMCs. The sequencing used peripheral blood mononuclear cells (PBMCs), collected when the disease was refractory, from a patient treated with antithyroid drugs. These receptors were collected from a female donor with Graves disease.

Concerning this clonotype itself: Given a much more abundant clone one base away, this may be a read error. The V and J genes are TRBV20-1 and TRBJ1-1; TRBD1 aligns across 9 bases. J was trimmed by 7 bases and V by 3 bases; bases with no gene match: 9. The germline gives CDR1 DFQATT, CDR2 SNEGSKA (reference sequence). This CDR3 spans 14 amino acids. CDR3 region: CSASRDRDFYEAFF. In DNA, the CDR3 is TGCAGTGCTAGTCGGGACAGGGACTTCTATGAAGCTTTCTTT.

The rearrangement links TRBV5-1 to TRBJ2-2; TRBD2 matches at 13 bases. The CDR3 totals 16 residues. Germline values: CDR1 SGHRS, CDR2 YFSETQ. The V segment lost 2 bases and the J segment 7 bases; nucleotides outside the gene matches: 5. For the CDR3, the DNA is TGCGCCAGCAGCTTAGGGACTAGCGGGAATAGCGGGGAGCTGTTTTTT. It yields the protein CASSLGTSGNSGELFF.

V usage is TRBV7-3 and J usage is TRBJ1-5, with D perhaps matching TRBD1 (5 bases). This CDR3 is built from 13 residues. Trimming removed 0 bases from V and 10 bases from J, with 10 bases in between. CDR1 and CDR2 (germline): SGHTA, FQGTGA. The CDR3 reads CASSLTQGGPQHF. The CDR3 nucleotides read TGTGCCAGCAGCTTAACTCAGGGAGGCCCCCAGCATTTT.

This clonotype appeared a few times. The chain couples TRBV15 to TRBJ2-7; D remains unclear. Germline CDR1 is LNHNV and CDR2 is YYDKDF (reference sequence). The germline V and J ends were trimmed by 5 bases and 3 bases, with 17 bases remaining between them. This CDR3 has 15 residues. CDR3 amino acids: CATSQSLQRHYEQYF. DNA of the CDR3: TGTGCCACCAGCCAAAGCCTACAGAGACACTACGAGCAGTACTTC.

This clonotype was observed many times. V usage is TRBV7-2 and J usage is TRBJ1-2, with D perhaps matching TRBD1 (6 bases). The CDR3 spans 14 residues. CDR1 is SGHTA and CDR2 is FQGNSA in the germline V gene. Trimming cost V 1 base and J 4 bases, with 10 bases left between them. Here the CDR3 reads CASSLDRDTYGYTF. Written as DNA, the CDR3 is TGTGCCAGCAGCTTAGACCGGGACACCTATGGCTACACCTTC.

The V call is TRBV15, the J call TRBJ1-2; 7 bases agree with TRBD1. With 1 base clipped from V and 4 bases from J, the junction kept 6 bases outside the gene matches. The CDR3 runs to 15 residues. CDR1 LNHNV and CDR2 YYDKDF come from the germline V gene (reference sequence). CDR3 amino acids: CATSRASGQSYGYTF. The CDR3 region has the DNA TGTGCCACCAGCAGAGCTTCGGGACAGAGCTATGGCTACACCTTC. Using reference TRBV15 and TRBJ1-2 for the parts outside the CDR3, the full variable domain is DAMVIQNPRYQVTQFGKPVTLSCSQTLNHNVMYWYQQKSSQAPKLLFHYYDKDFNNEADTPDNFQSRRPNTSFCFLDIRSPGLGDTAMYLCATSRASGQSYGYTFGSGTRLTVV.

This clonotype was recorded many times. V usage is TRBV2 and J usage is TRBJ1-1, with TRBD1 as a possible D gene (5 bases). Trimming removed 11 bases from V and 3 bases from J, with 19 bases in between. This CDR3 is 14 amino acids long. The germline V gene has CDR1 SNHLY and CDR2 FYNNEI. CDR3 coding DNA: TGTGCCGCGACAGAGGACGGGCCGGACACTGAAGCTTTCTTT. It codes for CAATEDGPDTEAFF.

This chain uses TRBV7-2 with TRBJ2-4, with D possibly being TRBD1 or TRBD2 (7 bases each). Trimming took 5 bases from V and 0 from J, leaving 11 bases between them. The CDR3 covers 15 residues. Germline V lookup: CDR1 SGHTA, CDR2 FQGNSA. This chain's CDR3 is CASSPGGAAKNIQYF. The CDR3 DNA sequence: TGTGCCAGCAGCCCAGGGGGGGCAGCCAAAAACATTCAGTACTTC. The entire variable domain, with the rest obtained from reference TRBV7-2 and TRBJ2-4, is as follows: GAGVSQSPSNKVTEKGKDVELRCDPISGHTALYWYRQSLGQGLEFLIYFQGNSAPDKSGLPSDRFSAERTGGSVSTLTIQRTQQEDSAVYLCASSPGGAAKNIQYFGAGTRLSVL.